These 17 T cell receptor beta chains share one sample of origin, sequenced in a study of siplizumab effects on memory and regulatory T cells. The data were produced by immunoSEQ multiplex PCR, yet TCRdb's version contains in-frame clones alone and is incomplete. There are about 100,000 clones in the sample; about 94% occur only once, and over 1% lies in the top ten. Material for sequencing was non-Treg CD4+ T cells sorted from blood. The receptors come from a human donor in good health.

The gene calls are TRBV7-9 and TRBJ2-5, with D possibly being TRBD1 or TRBD2 (5 bases each). Trimming left V 5 bases short and J 4 bases short, with 20 bases between. There are 16 residues in the CDR3. Germline V gives CDR1 SEHNR, CDR2 FQNEAQ (reference sequence). CDR3 residues: CASSPRPGLRRETQYF. Here the CDR3 DNA reads TGTGCCAGCAGCCCAAGACCGGGGCTCCGCCGAGAGACCCAGTACTTC.

This clone was detected once. The chain is built from TRBV1 and TRBJ2-1; TRBD1, the table's D call, was not compared with the DNA. TRBV1 counts as a pseudogene. The CDR3 has 17 amino acids. CDR3 coding DNA: TGCACCAGCAGCCAAGGGCATTCGTACCCTTTGGACAATGAGCAGTTCTTC. The encoded protein is CTSSQGHSYPLDNEQFF.

The V gene is TRBV28, the J gene TRBJ1-2; D uncertain. The CDR3 length is 14 residues. Trimming stripped 2 bases from V and 3 bases from J, with 10 bases between. Germline-derived CDR1 and CDR2 are MDHEN and SYDVKM. CDR3 bases: TGTGCCAGCAGTTTACGTGTAAGGTACTATGGCTACACCTTC. Encoded protein: CASSLRVRYYGYTF.

This chain joins TRBV18 and TRBJ1-2; possible D gene TRBD1, 5 bases. This CDR3 spans 13 amino acids. In germline, CDR1 is KGHSH, CDR2 LQKENI. V was shortened by 2 bases and J by 6 bases, with 10 bases between the two germline ends. CDR3 sequence (DNA): TGTGCCAGCTCACCAAGGGACGGGGATGGCTACACCTTC. Encoded protein: CASSPRDGDGYTF.

This clone appeared a single time. This same CDR3 is encoded by further DNA sequences in the sample. The CDR3 DNA reads as TGTGCCAGCTCACCCGGGACTAGCGGGAGTTACGAGCAGTACTTC. It translates to CASSPGTSGSYEQYF. The J gene is TRBJ2-7, the V gene TRBV18, with TRBD2 matching 14 bases. V dropped 3 bases and J dropped 4; count of bases not matched to a gene: 2. CDR3 length: 15 residues. The germline V gene encodes CDR1 KGHSH and CDR2 LQKENI.

The chain combines TRBV4-1 with TRBJ2-1, with D perhaps matching TRBD1 (6 bases). V was shortened by 6 bases and J by 7 bases, with 19 bases between the two germline ends. Germline lookup yields CDR1 MGHRA and CDR2 YSYEKL. The CDR3 loop spans 15 amino acids. Written as DNA, the CDR3 is TGCGCCAGCAGTCCCCGGGACATGGGGTTGAATGAGCAGTTCTTC. It codes for CASSPRDMGLNEQFF.

The genes are TRBV7-6 and TRBJ2-1, with unresolved D. Trimming took off 0 bases at V and 8 bases at J, with 11 bases between the two ends. CDR3 length: 14 residues. CDR1 and CDR2 from the germline V gene are SGHVS and FNYEAQ. CDR3 sequence reads: CASSLALSVDEQFF. The CDR3, as DNA: TGTGCCAGCAGCTTAGCTTTGTCGGTTGATGAGCAGTTCTTC. Full variable domain (outside the CDR3, taken from reference TRBV7-6 and TRBJ2-1): GAGVSQSPRYKVTKRGQDVALRCDPISGHVSLYWYRQALGQGPEFLTYFNYEAQQDKSGLPNDRFSAERPEGSISTLTIQRTEQRDSAMYRCASSLALSVDEQFFGPGTRLTVL.

The rearrangement uses TRBV27 and TRBJ1-5, with D hard to call. The CDR3 is 14 amino acids. CDR1 is MNHEY and CDR2 is SMNVEV in the germline V gene (reference sequence). V lost 2 bases, J lost 4 bases, and 9 bases lay in between. The chain's CDR3 is CASSLQSMNQPQHF. The CDR3 coding sequence is TGTGCCAGCAGTTTACAATCAATGAATCAGCCCCAGCATTTT.

The CDR3 is CASSGEGTGYEKLFF. In nucleotides, the CDR3 is TGTGCCAGCAGTGGAGAAGGGACAGGGTATGAAAAACTGTTTTTT. This chain connects TRBV6-1 to TRBJ1-4, with 9 bases identical to TRBD1. The junction had 6 bases not matched to a gene; V was cut back by 4 bases and J by 6 bases. The CDR3 covers 15 residues. CDR1 MNHNS and CDR2 SASEGT come from the germline V gene.

V and J are TRBV5-1 and TRBJ2-6, with D unresolved. Germline loops: CDR1 SGHRS, CDR2 YFSETQ. CDR3 size: 14 residues. Trimming pared 0 bases from V and 1 base from J, leaving 2 bases between. CDR3 DNA sequence: TGCGCCAGCAGCTTGGATTCTGGGGCCAACGTCCTGACTTTC. It is translated as CASSLDSGANVLTF.

CDR3 sequence: CASSLLGRTKYEQYF. CDR3 nucleotide sequence: TGTGCCAGCAGTTTACTGGGACGGACGAAATACGAGCAGTACTTC. The chain links TRBV11-1 to TRBJ2-7; D is perhaps TRBD1 or TRBD2 (5 bases each). The CDR3 is 15 residues long. The germline V gene encodes CDR1 SGHAT and CDR2 FQDESV (reference sequence). Trimming stripped 6 bases from V and 4 bases from J, with 19 bases between.

The chain uses TRBV11-1 and TRBJ2-5, with TRBD1 identical over 8 bases. The CDR3 sequence is 17 residues long. The ends lost 5 bases at V and 6 bases at J; junction bases unmatched: 17. Germline loops: CDR1 SGHAT, CDR2 FQDESV (reference sequence). CDR3 DNA sequence: TGTGCCAGCAGCACGCGACAGGGGCGGGGAAGGGGTCAGACCCAGTACTTC. It specifies CASSTRQGRGRGQTQYF.

The chain couples TRBV28 to TRBJ1-2; perhaps TRBD1 as D (6 bases). Germline V lookup: CDR1 MDHEN, CDR2 SYDVKM. V was clipped by 4 bases and J by 7 bases, with 10 bases between them. The CDR3 has 12 residues. CDR3 in DNA: TGTGCCAGCAGTTCTGCAGGGGCTGGCTACACCTTC. Translated: CASSSAGAGYTF.

This clone was seen a handful of times. CDR3 residues: CASSQEIGWPNTGELFF. CDR3 nucleotides: TGTGCCAGCAGCCAGGAAATCGGGTGGCCCAACACCGGGGAGCTGTTTTTT. The chain uses TRBV4-2 and TRBJ2-2, with D unclear. Germline assignment: CDR1 LGHNA and CDR2 YNFKEQ. V was cut by 3 bases and J by 2 bases, with 16 bases left in between. CDR3 size: 17 residues.

The rearrangement joins TRBV6-5 to TRBJ2-7; 8 bases line up with TRBD2. Per the germline V gene, CDR1 is MNHEY and CDR2 is SVGAGI. This CDR3 is built from 15 residues. V was clipped by 6 bases and J by 5 bases; unmatched bases: 12. The chain's CDR3 is CASRDRLASIHEQYF. CDR3 DNA sequence: TGTGCCAGCAGGGATAGACTAGCGTCAATCCACGAGCAGTACTTC.

The chain employs TRBV7-9 and TRBJ2-5, with 7 positions matching TRBD2. V trimming: 5 bases; J trimming: 7 bases; junction bases outside the gene matches: 10. This CDR3 has 14 residues. CDR1 and CDR2 from the germline V gene are SEHNR and FQNEAQ (reference sequence). CDR3 DNA sequence: TGTGCCAGCAGCCAGTGGGAGGGATCCGGGACCCAGTACTTC. Translating it yields CASSQWEGSGTQYF.

The V and J genes are TRBV9 and TRBJ2-5; TRBD1 agrees at 11 bases. Germline V gives CDR1 SGDLS, CDR2 YYNGEE. Germline trimming cut 6 bases from V and 2 bases from J; bases unmatched to any gene: 9. The CDR3 is made up of 16 amino acids. CDR3 amino acids: CASNAGTGGGQETQYF. As DNA, the CDR3 is TGTGCCAGCAACGCCGGGACAGGGGGTGGTCAAGAGACCCAGTACTTC.